This T cell receptor (beta chain) originates from a study of blood T cell repertoires in COVID-19. Background on the study: From the United States, Italy and Spain came samples of acute and convalescent COVID-19. The cDNA or gDNA used as material had been derived from T cells, B-cell-depleted T cells, or PBMCs.

This CDR3 has 14 residues. Trimming took 2 bases from V and 7 from J, leaving 12 bases between them. In germline, CDR1 is KGHSH, CDR2 LQKENI. In the authors' methods: Amplifying reference gene primers gave estimates of nucleated cell counts. Sequencing used immunoSEQ multiplex PCR; TCRdb keeps in-frame clones, though not all of them. The V and J calls and clone size come from that table; D and trimming were worked out from the DNA. The table records 250,000 or so clones, 84% of them present only once. The V gene is TRBV18, the J gene TRBJ2-4; no firm D call. The receptor was derived from a woman aged 40 to 55 who had recovered from COVID-19. The specimen was peripheral blood. The chain's CDR3 is CASSPTGFRNIQYF. The CDR3 coding sequence is TGTGCCAGCTCACCAACTGGTTTCAGGAACATTCAGTACTTC.